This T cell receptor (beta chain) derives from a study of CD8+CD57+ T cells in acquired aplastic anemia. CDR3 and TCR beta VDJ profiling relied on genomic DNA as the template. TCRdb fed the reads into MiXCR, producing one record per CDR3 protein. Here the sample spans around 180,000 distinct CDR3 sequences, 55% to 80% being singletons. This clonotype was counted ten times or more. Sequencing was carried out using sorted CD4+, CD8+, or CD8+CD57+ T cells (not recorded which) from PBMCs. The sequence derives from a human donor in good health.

The CDR3 protein is CASSSSNTGELFF. CDR3 in DNA: TGTGCCAGCAGTTCTAGTAACACCGGGGAGCTGTTTTTT. The rearrangement joins TRBV6-5 to TRBJ2-2; D remains ambiguous. From germline, CDR1 is MNHEY and CDR2 SVGAGI. V lost 4 bases and J lost 2, with 5 bases in between. The length of the CDR3 is 13 residues.